Listed below are T cell receptor beta chains from one sample, sequenced in a study of shared clonotypes between healthy human individuals. The assay was immunoSEQ multiplex PCR, and TCRdb's table has in-frame clones only and misses some. The sample records roughly 600,000 clones, roughly 98% being singletons. Source material: naive CD8+ T cells sorted from blood. The receptor source for this set is a man in his thirties or forties in good health. The CDR3 runs from the conserved cysteine through the conserved F or W. Each record gives: D gene, clone size, J gene, V gene, CDR3 protein, CDR3 DNA. The D gene is left open where the match is weak. Clone size appears in some rows only: once, few, many, or a class for an expanded clone.

d_gene: TRBD1; abundance: -; j_gene: TRBJ2-5; v_gene: TRBV9; CDR3aa: CASSVDGTGGQETQYF; CDR3nt: TGTGCCAGCAGCGTAGACGGAACAGGGGGCCAAGAGACCCAGTACTTC
d_gene: -; abundance: -; j_gene: TRBJ2-1; v_gene: TRBV7-6; CDR3aa: CASSLRGDNEQFF; CDR3nt: TGTGCCAGCAGCTTAAGGGGGGACAATGAGCAGTTCTTC
d_gene: TRBD2; abundance: -; j_gene: TRBJ2-3; v_gene: TRBV9; CDR3aa: CASSGGLAGTDTQYF; CDR3nt: TGTGCCAGCAGCGGAGGACTAGCGGGAACAGATACGCAGTATTTT
d_gene: TRBD2; abundance: -; j_gene: TRBJ2-5; v_gene: TRBV11-2; CDR3aa: CASSKDPGLAGAETQYF; CDR3nt: TGTGCCAGCAGCAAAGATCCCGGACTAGCGGGAGCAGAGACCCAGTACTTC
d_gene: -; abundance: once; j_gene: TRBJ2-1; v_gene: TRBV5-1; CDR3aa: CASSSWPTDDNEQFF; CDR3nt: TGCGCCAGCAGCTCCTGGCCGACCGACGACAATGAGCAGTTCTTC
d_gene: -; abundance: -; j_gene: TRBJ2-1; v_gene: TRBV7-9; CDR3aa: CASRLGVGGLGEQFF; CDR3nt: TGTGCCAGCAGACTAGGTGTCGGGGGGCTCGGTGAGCAGTTCTTC
d_gene: TRBD1; abundance: -; j_gene: TRBJ1-5; v_gene: TRBV27; CDR3aa: CASRNEQGQPQHF; CDR3nt: TGTGCCAGCAGAAATGAACAGGGGCAGCCCCAGCATTTT
d_gene: -; abundance: -; j_gene: TRBJ2-5; v_gene: TRBV6-5; CDR3aa: CASSYTPGLRETQYF; CDR3nt: TGTGCCAGCAGTTACACACCGGGTTTGAGGGAGACCCAGTACTTC
d_gene: -; abundance: -; j_gene: TRBJ2-5; v_gene: TRBV5-4; CDR3aa: CAGLTQYF; CDR3nt: TGTGCCGGCCTGACCCAGTACTTC
d_gene: -; abundance: -; j_gene: TRBJ2-7; v_gene: TRBV10-2; CDR3aa: CASSEEGVGEQYF; CDR3nt: TGCGCCAGCAGTGAGGAGGGTGTCGGCGAGCAGTACTTC
d_gene: -; abundance: once; j_gene: TRBJ2-7; v_gene: TRBV4-1; CDR3aa: CASSQEVTAYEQYF; CDR3nt: TGCGCCAGCAGCCAAGAAGTTACAGCCTACGAGCAGTACTTC
d_gene: TRBD2; abundance: once; j_gene: TRBJ2-7; v_gene: TRBV7-9; CDR3aa: CASSSPDPSAGGRYEQYF; CDR3nt: TGTGCCAGCAGCTCGCCCGATCCTTCAGCGGGAGGGCGGTACGAGCAGTACTTC
d_gene: -; abundance: -; j_gene: TRBJ2-7; v_gene: TRBV25-1; CDR3aa: CASSKDTEIAYEQYF; CDR3nt: TGTGCCAGCAGTAAGGATACGGAGATCGCCTACGAGCAGTACTTC
d_gene: -; abundance: -; j_gene: TRBJ2-7; v_gene: TRBV29-1; CDR3aa: CSVMMSGRSEQYF; CDR3nt: TGCAGCGTGATGATGTCAGGGCGGAGCGAGCAGTACTTC
d_gene: -; abundance: -; j_gene: TRBJ2-2; v_gene: TRBV4-1; CDR3aa: CASSLSSNPGELFF; CDR3nt: TGCGCCAGCAGCCTCAGCTCCAACCCCGGGGAGCTGTTTTTT
d_gene: TRBD2; abundance: -; j_gene: TRBJ2-1; v_gene: TRBV13; CDR3aa: CATTHWGGDNEQFF; CDR3nt: TGTGCCACCACCCACTGGGGGGGGGACAATGAGCAGTTCTTC
d_gene: TRBD1; abundance: -; j_gene: TRBJ1-2; v_gene: TRBV5-4; CDR3aa: CASSAADRDPYGYTF; CDR3nt: TGTGCCAGCAGCGCGGCGGACAGGGATCCCTATGGCTACACCTTC
d_gene: -; abundance: -; j_gene: TRBJ2-6; v_gene: TRBV21-1; CDR3aa: CASSRPAGANVLTF; CDR3nt: TGTGCCAGCAGCAGGCCCGCTGGGGCCAACGTCCTGACTTTC
d_gene: -; abundance: -; j_gene: TRBJ1-5; v_gene: TRBV9; CDR3aa: CASSEGSSSGNQPQHF; CDR3nt: TGTGCCAGCAGCGAAGGAAGCTCTTCGGGCAATCAGCCCCAGCATTTT
d_gene: -; abundance: -; j_gene: TRBJ2-3; v_gene: TRBV27; CDR3aa: CASSSIQGWTDTQYF; CDR3nt: TGTGCCAGCAGTTCCATTCAGGGGTGGACAGATACGCAGTATTTT
d_gene: -; abundance: -; j_gene: TRBJ2-3; v_gene: TRBV30; CDR3aa: CAWSVGTVETDTQYF; CDR3nt: TGTGCCTGGAGTGTGGGGACTGTTGAAACAGATACGCAGTATTTT
d_gene: -; abundance: -; j_gene: TRBJ2-7; v_gene: TRBV6-1; CDR3aa: CASSGPGTYEQYF; CDR3nt: TGTGCCAGCAGTGGACCGGGAACCTACGAGCAGTACTTC
d_gene: -; abundance: -; j_gene: TRBJ1-5; v_gene: TRBV6-1; CDR3aa: CASSEILQPQHF; CDR3nt: TGTGCCAGCAGTGAAATACTGCAGCCCCAGCATTTT
d_gene: TRBD2; abundance: -; j_gene: TRBJ2-1; v_gene: TRBV7-3; CDR3aa: CASSFQAGTSEYNEQFF; CDR3nt: TGTGCCAGCAGCTTCCAAGCCGGGACTAGCGAATACAATGAGCAGTTCTTC
d_gene: -; abundance: once; j_gene: TRBJ2-3; v_gene: TRBV7-9; CDR3aa: CASSLWDSTDTQYF; CDR3nt: TGTGCCAGCAGCTTATGGGATAGCACAGATACGCAGTATTTT
d_gene: TRBD1; abundance: once; j_gene: TRBJ2-7; v_gene: TRBV30; CDR3aa: CAWSAGGAYEQYF; CDR3nt: TGTGCCTGGAGCGCAGGGGGCGCATACGAGCAGTACTTC
d_gene: -; abundance: -; j_gene: TRBJ1-5; v_gene: TRBV30; CDR3aa: CAWRAFGSNQPQHF; CDR3nt: TGTGCCTGGAGAGCATTCGGGAGCAATCAGCCCCAGCATTTT
d_gene: -; abundance: -; j_gene: TRBJ2-2; v_gene: TRBV10-2; CDR3aa: CASSRPYTGELFF; CDR3nt: TGCGCCAGCAGTAGGCCCTACACCGGGGAGCTGTTTTTT
d_gene: -; abundance: -; j_gene: TRBJ1-4; v_gene: TRBV7-8; CDR3aa: CASSPSDPANEKLFF; CDR3nt: TGTGCCAGCAGCCCGTCCGATCCGGCTAATGAAAAACTGTTTTTT
d_gene: TRBD1; abundance: -; j_gene: TRBJ1-2; v_gene: TRBV11-2; CDR3aa: CASSTRTGGYGYTF; CDR3nt: TGTGCCAGCAGCACGAGGACAGGGGGGTATGGCTACACCTTC
d_gene: -; abundance: -; j_gene: TRBJ2-7; v_gene: TRBV29-1; CDR3aa: CSVEGRVGEQYF; CDR3nt: TGCAGCGTTGAAGGTAGGGTAGGCGAGCAGTACTTC
d_gene: TRBD1; abundance: -; j_gene: TRBJ1-3; v_gene: TRBV4-3; CDR3aa: CASSQEDRGLYGNTIYF; CDR3nt: TGCGCCAGCAGCCAAGAGGACAGGGGGCTCTACGGAAACACCATATATTTT
d_gene: -; abundance: -; j_gene: TRBJ2-7; v_gene: TRBV27; CDR3aa: CASSFLNSYEQYF; CDR3nt: TGTGCCAGCAGTTTCTTGAACTCCTACGAGCAGTACTTC
d_gene: -; abundance: -; j_gene: TRBJ2-7; v_gene: TRBV18; CDR3aa: CASSPLANEQYF; CDR3nt: TGTGCCAGCTCACCACTAGCTAACGAGCAGTACTTC
d_gene: -; abundance: -; j_gene: TRBJ2-5; v_gene: TRBV7-9; CDR3aa: CASSHSGTGKETQYF; CDR3nt: TGTGCCAGCAGCCATAGCGGGACAGGGAAAGAGACCCAGTACTTC
d_gene: TRBD2; abundance: -; j_gene: TRBJ2-1; v_gene: TRBV5-5; CDR3aa: CASSSQREWSEQFF; CDR3nt: TGTGCCAGCAGCTCTCAGCGGGAGTGGTCTGAGCAGTTCTTC
d_gene: -; abundance: -; j_gene: TRBJ1-5; v_gene: TRBV27; CDR3aa: CASSHRAYNQPQHF; CDR3nt: TGTGCCAGCAGTCACCGGGCTTACAATCAGCCCCAGCATTTT
d_gene: TRBD2; abundance: -; j_gene: TRBJ2-7; v_gene: TRBV5-4; CDR3aa: CASSLGLAGTYEQYF; CDR3nt: TGTGCCAGCAGCTTGGGCCTAGCGGGAACCTACGAGCAGTACTTC
d_gene: TRBD2; abundance: -; j_gene: TRBJ2-1; v_gene: TRBV4-3; CDR3aa: CASSRDYPNEQFF; CDR3nt: TGCGCCAGCAGCCGGGACTATCCTAATGAGCAGTTCTTC
d_gene: -; abundance: -; j_gene: TRBJ2-3; v_gene: TRBV6-1; CDR3aa: CASSEGTRTAYTDTQYF; CDR3nt: TGTGCCAGCAGTGAAGGCACCCGGACAGCGTACACAGATACGCAGTATTTT
d_gene: -; abundance: -; j_gene: TRBJ1-2; v_gene: TRBV29-1; CDR3aa: CSVGEGRTTYGYTF; CDR3nt: TGCAGCGTTGGGGAGGGCAGAACAACCTATGGCTACACCTTC
d_gene: -; abundance: -; j_gene: TRBJ2-1; v_gene: TRBV19; CDR3aa: CATLPTGSYNEQFF; CDR3nt: TGTGCCACCCTTCCCACCGGATCCTACAATGAGCAGTTCTTC
d_gene: -; abundance: -; j_gene: TRBJ2-7; v_gene: TRBV6-1; CDR3aa: CASSEAVSRVTYEQYF; CDR3nt: TGTGCCAGCAGTGAAGCTGTCAGCAGGGTCACCTACGAGCAGTACTTC
d_gene: -; abundance: -; j_gene: TRBJ2-5; v_gene: TRBV2; CDR3aa: CASSNSKGYQETQYF; CDR3nt: TGTGCCAGCAGCAATTCGAAGGGGTACCAAGAGACCCAGTACTTC
d_gene: -; abundance: -; j_gene: TRBJ1-4; v_gene: TRBV5-6; CDR3aa: CASSQNGRLNEKLFF; CDR3nt: TGTGCCAGCAGCCAGAACGGACGGTTAAATGAAAAACTGTTTTTT
d_gene: -; abundance: -; j_gene: TRBJ2-7; v_gene: TRBV5-5; CDR3aa: CASSFPGKAYEQYF; CDR3nt: TGTGCCAGCAGCTTCCCAGGCAAAGCCTACGAGCAGTACTTC
d_gene: -; abundance: -; j_gene: TRBJ1-5; v_gene: TRBV6-1; CDR3aa: CASSETPNQPQHF; CDR3nt: TGTGCCAGCAGTGAGACCCCGAATCAGCCCCAGCATTTT
d_gene: -; abundance: -; j_gene: TRBJ2-1; v_gene: TRBV7-2; CDR3aa: CASSSSSYNEQFF; CDR3nt: TGTGCCAGCAGCTCGAGCTCCTACAATGAGCAGTTCTTC
d_gene: -; abundance: -; j_gene: TRBJ2-2; v_gene: TRBV15; CDR3aa: CATSRPLNRGRTTGELFF; CDR3nt: TGTGCCACCAGCAGACCCCTTAATAGGGGCCGAACCACCGGGGAGCTGTTTTTT
d_gene: -; abundance: -; j_gene: TRBJ2-7; v_gene: TRBV7-2; CDR3aa: CASSLETGSAGEQYF; CDR3nt: TGTGCCAGCAGCTTAGAGACAGGATCTGCAGGCGAGCAGTACTTC
d_gene: -; abundance: -; j_gene: TRBJ1-2; v_gene: TRBV27; CDR3aa: CASSLRPGYGYTF; CDR3nt: TGTGCCAGCAGTTTACGGCCCGGTTATGGCTACACCTTC
d_gene: -; abundance: once; j_gene: TRBJ1-2; v_gene: TRBV4-1; CDR3aa: CASSQVGHTYGYTF; CDR3nt: TGCGCCAGCAGCCAAGTAGGCCACACGTATGGCTACACCTTC
d_gene: -; abundance: -; j_gene: TRBJ2-3; v_gene: TRBV9; CDR3aa: CASSVAASGTDTQYF; CDR3nt: TGTGCCAGCAGCGTAGCGGCAAGTGGCACAGATACGCAGTATTTT
d_gene: -; abundance: -; j_gene: TRBJ2-1; v_gene: TRBV4-1; CDR3aa: CASSQATNYNEQFF; CDR3nt: TGCGCCAGCAGCCAAGCGACTAACTACAATGAGCAGTTCTTC
d_gene: TRBD2; abundance: -; j_gene: TRBJ2-7; v_gene: TRBV27; CDR3aa: CASSPKGLADFYEQYF; CDR3nt: TGTGCCAGCAGTCCAAAAGGACTAGCGGATTTCTACGAGCAGTACTTC
d_gene: TRBD1; abundance: -; j_gene: TRBJ1-2; v_gene: TRBV6-5; CDR3aa: CASSYGGGPIHTF; CDR3nt: TGTGCCAGCAGTTACGGAGGGGGCCCTATTCACACCTTC
d_gene: TRBD2; abundance: once; j_gene: TRBJ2-7; v_gene: TRBV7-8; CDR3aa: CASSWSGSSYEQYF; CDR3nt: TGTGCCAGCAGCTGGAGCGGGAGTTCCTACGAGCAGTACTTC
d_gene: -; abundance: -; j_gene: TRBJ1-3; v_gene: TRBV5-1; CDR3aa: CASSLGDSSGNTIYF; CDR3nt: TGCGCCAGCAGCTTGGGGGATAGCTCTGGAAACACCATATATTTT
d_gene: TRBD2; abundance: -; j_gene: TRBJ2-7; v_gene: TRBV5-8; CDR3aa: CASSSGLAGGLEIEQYF; CDR3nt: TGTGCCAGCAGCTCAGGACTAGCGGGAGGGCTGGAGATCGAGCAGTACTTC
d_gene: -; abundance: -; j_gene: TRBJ2-2; v_gene: TRBV29-1; CDR3aa: CSVVGGPNYNGELFF; CDR3nt: TGCAGCGTTGTGGGGGGCCCAAACTACAACGGGGAGCTGTTTTTT